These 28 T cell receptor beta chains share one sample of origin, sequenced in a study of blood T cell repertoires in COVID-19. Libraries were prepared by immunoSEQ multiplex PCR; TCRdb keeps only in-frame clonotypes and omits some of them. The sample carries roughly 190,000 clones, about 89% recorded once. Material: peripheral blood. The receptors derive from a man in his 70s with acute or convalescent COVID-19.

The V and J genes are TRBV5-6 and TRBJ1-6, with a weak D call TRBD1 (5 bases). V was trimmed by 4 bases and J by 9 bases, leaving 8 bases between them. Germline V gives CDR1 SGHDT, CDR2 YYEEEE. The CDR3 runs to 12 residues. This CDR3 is CASSEQASPLHF. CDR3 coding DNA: TGTGCCAGCAGCGAACAGGCTTCACCCCTCCACTTT.

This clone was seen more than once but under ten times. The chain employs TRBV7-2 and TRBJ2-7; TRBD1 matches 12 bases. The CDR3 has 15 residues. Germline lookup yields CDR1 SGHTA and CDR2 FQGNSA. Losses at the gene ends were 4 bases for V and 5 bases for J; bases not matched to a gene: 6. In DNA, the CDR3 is TGTGCCAGCAGCTGGGACAGGGGGCGTGAGAACGAGCAGTACTTC. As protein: CASSWDRGRENEQYF.

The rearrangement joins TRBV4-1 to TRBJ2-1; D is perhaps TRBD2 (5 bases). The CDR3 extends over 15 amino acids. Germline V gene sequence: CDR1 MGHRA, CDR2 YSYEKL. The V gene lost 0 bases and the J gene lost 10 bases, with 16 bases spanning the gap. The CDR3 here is CASSQERASRGEQFF. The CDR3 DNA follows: TGCGCCAGCAGCCAAGAACGGGCCTCGAGAGGGGAGCAGTTCTTC.

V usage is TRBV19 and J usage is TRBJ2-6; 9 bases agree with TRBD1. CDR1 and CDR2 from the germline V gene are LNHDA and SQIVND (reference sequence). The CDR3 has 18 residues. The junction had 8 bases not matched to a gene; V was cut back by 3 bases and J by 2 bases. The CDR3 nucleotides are TGTGCCAGTAGTATCCCGGACAGGGGATTAGCTGGGGCCAACGTCCTGACTTTC. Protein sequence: CASSIPDRGLAGANVLTF.

CDR3 loop: CSVAPAGLVGTGVTDTQYF. Written as DNA, the CDR3 is TGCAGCGTTGCCCCCGCCGGATTAGTCGGGACAGGGGTAACAGATACGCAGTATTTT. This chain connects TRBV29-1 to TRBJ2-3; 10 nucleotides line up with TRBD1. The V gene end was trimmed by 4 bases and the J gene end by 3 bases; junction bases not matched to a gene: 19. The germline V gene encodes CDR1 SQVTM and CDR2 ANQGSEA. The CDR3 totals 19 residues.

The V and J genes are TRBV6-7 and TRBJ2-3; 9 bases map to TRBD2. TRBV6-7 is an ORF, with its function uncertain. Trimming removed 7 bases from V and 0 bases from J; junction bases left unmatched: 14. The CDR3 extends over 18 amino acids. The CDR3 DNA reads TGTGCCAGCAAACTTATAGCGGGGGCACTAACTAGCACAGATACGCAGTATTTT. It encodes CASKLIAGALTSTDTQYF.

The CDR3 nucleotides read TGTGCCAGCAGATTATACAGGGGGTCGAACACTGAAGCTTTCTTT. Amino acid sequence: CASRLYRGSNTEAFF. J is TRBJ1-1 and V is TRBV6-5, with 8 bases lining up with TRBD1. The CDR3 sequence is 15 residues long. Germline CDR1 MNHEY, CDR2 SVGAGI. V shed 6 bases and J 1 base; nucleotides not matched to a gene: 7.

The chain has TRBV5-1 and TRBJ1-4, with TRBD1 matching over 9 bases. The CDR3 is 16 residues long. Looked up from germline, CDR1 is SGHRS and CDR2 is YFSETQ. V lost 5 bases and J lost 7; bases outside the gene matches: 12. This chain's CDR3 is CASSSTYGTGLEKLFF. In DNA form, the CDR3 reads TGCGCCAGCAGTTCCACATACGGGACAGGGCTTGAAAAACTGTTTTTT.

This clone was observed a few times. This CDR3 reads CASSPGQGTNTIYF. The CDR3 nucleotides read TGCGCCAGCAGCCCCGGACAGGGGACAAACACCATATATTTT. The chain recombines TRBV5-1 with TRBJ1-3, with TRBD1 matching 9 bases. This CDR3 has 14 amino acids. Germline loops: CDR1 SGHRS, CDR2 YFSETQ. J lost 6 bases, V lost 4 bases, and 5 bases had no gene match.

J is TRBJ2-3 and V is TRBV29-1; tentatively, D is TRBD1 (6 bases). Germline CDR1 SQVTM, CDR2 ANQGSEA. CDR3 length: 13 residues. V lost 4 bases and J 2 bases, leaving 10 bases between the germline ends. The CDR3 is CSVGRGPTDTQYF. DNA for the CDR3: TGCAGCGTTGGCAGGGGCCCCACAGATACGCAGTATTTT.

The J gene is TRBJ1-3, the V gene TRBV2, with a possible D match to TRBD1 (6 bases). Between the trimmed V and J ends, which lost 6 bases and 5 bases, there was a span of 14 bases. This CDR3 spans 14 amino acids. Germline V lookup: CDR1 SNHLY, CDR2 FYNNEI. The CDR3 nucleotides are TGTGCCAGCAGCCGAGGGGGTTCTAGAAACACCATATATTTT. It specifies CASSRGGSRNTIYF.

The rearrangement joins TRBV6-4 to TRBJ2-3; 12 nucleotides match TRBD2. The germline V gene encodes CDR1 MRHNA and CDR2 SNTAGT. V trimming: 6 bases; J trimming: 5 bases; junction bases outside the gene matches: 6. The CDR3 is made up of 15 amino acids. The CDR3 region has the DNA TGTGCCAGCAGCCGACTAGCGGGAGCGGTAGATACGCAGTATTTT. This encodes CASSRLAGAVDTQYF.

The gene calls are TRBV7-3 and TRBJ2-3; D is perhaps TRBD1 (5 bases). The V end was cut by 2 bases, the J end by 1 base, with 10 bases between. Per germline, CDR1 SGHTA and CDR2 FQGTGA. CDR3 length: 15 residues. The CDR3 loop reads CASSLVRAGTDTQYF. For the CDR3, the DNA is TGTGCCAGCAGCTTAGTCAGGGCGGGCACAGATACGCAGTATTTT.

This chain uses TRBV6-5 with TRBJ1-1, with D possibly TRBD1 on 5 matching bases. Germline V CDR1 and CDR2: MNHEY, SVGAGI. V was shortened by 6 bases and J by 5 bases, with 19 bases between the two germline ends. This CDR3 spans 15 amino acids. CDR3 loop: CASSPPAGWRTEAFF. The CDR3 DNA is TGTGCCAGCAGCCCCCCGGCAGGGTGGAGAACTGAAGCTTTCTTT.

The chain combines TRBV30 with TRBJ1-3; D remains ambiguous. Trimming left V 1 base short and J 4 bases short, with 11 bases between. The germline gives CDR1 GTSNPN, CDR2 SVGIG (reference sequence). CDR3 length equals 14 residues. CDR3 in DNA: TGTGCCTGGAGTGAGGGAGGAGGAGGAAACACCATATATTTT. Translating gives CAWSEGGGGNTIYF.

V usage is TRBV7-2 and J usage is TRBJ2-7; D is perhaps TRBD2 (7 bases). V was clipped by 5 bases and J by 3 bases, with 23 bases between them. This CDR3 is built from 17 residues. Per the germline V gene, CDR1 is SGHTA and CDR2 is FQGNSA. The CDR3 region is CASSPTVGGAKGYEQYF. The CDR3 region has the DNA TGTGCCAGCAGCCCTACGGTGGGGGGGGCGAAGGGCTACGAGCAGTACTTC.

The CDR3 DNA follows: TGTGCCAGCAGACGAGACTCGAGGAGCTATGGCTACACCTTC. Amino acids: CASRRDSRSYGYTF. The chain links TRBV5-6 to TRBJ1-2; no clear D gene. V lost 5 bases, J lost 4 bases, and 15 bases lay in between. The V gene's germline CDR1 is SGHDT and CDR2 YYEEEE. The CDR3 covers 14 residues.

The CDR3 loop is CASSLWTSGSSDTQYF. The CDR3 DNA follows: TGTGCCAGCAGCTTGTGGACTAGCGGGAGTTCAGATACGCAGTATTTT. The chain combines TRBV7-3 with TRBJ2-3; 13 nucleotides align to TRBD2. The germline V gene encodes CDR1 SGHTA and CDR2 FQGTGA. This CDR3 has 16 residues. The J segment lost 4 bases and the V segment lost 3 bases, leaving 4 bases of the junction unmatched.

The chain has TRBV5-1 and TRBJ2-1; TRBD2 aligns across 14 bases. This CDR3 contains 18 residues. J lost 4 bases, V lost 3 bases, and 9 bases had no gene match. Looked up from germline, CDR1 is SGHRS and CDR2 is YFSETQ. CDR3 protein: CASSSPGTSGSSYNEQFF. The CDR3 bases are TGCGCCAGCAGCTCCCCCGGGACTAGCGGGAGTAGTTACAATGAGCAGTTCTTC.

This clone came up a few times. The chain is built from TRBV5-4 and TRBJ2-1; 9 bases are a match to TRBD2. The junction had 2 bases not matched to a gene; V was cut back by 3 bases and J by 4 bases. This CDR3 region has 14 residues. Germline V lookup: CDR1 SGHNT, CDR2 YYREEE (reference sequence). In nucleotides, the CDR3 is TGTGCCAGCAGCTCGCTAGCGGGGTACAATGAGCAGTTCTTC. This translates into CASSSLAGYNEQFF.

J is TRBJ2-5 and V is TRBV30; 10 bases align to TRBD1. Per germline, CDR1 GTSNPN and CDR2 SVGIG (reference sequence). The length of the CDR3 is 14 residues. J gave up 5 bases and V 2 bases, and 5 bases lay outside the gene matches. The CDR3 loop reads CAWSPGTGDETQYF. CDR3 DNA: TGTGCCTGGAGTCCAGGGACAGGGGACGAGACCCAGTACTTC.

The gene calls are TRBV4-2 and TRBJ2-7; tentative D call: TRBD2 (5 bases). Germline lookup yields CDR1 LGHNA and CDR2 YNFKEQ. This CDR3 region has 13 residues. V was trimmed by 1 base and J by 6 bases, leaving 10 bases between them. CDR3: CASSQGRAAEQYF. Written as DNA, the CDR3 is TGTGCCAGCAGCCAAGGGCGAGCGGCCGAGCAGTACTTC.

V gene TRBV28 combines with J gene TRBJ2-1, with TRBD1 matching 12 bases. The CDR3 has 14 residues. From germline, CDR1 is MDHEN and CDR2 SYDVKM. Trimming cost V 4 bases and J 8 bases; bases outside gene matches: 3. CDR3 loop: CASSWDRGLDEQFF. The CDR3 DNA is TGTGCCAGCAGTTGGGACAGGGGGCTCGATGAGCAGTTCTTC.

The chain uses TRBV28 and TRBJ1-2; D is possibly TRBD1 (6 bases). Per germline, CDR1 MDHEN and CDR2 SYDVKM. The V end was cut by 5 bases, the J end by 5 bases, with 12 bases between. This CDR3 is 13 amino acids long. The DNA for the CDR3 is TGTGCCAGCAGTCCGGGGGGGCCTTATGGCTACACCTTC. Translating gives CASSPGGPYGYTF.

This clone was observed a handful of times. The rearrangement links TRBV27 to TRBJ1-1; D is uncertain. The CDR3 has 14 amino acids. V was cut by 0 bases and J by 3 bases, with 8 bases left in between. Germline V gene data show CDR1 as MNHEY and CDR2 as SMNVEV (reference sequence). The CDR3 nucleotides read TGTGCCAGCAGTTTATCGGCAGGCCACACTGAAGCTTTCTTT. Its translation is CASSLSAGHTEAFF.

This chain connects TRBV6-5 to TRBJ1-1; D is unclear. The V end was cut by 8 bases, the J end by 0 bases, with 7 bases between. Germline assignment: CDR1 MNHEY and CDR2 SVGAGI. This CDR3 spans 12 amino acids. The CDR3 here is CASRTLNTEAFF. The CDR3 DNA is TGTGCCAGCCGTACTCTGAACACTGAAGCTTTCTTT.

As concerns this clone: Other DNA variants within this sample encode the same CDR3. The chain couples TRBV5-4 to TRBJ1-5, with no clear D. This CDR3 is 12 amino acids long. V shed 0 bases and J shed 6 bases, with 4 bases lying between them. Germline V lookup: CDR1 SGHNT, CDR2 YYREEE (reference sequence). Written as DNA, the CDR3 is TGTGCCAGCAGCTTGGATAGTCAGCCCCAGCATTTT. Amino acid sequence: CASSLDSQPQHF.

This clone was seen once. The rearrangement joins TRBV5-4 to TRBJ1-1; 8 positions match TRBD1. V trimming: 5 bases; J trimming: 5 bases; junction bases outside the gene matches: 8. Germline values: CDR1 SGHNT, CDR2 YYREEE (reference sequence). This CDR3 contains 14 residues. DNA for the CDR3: TGTGCCAGCAGTATGACAGGGGAGTTAACTGAAGCTTTCTTT. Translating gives CASSMTGELTEAFF.